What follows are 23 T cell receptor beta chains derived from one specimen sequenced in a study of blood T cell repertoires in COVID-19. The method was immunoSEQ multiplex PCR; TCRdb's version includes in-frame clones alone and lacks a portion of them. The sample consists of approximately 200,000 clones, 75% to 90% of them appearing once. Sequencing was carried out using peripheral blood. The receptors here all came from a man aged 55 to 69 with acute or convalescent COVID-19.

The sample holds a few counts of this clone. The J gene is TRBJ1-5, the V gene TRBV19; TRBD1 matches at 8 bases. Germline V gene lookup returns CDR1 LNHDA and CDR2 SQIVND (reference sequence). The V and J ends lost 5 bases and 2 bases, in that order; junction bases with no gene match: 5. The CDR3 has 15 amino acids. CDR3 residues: CASSAGQGGNQPQHF. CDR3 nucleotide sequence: TGTGCCAGTAGTGCTGGACAGGGCGGCAATCAGCCCCAGCATTTT.

The CDR3 here is CASSQDLRLASYNEQFF. The CDR3 nucleotides are TGTGCCAGCAGCCAAGATTTAAGATTAGCGTCCTACAATGAGCAGTTCTTC. The chain uses TRBV4-2 and TRBJ2-1; possible D gene TRBD2, 5 bases. This CDR3 comprises 17 residues. Trimming pared 0 bases from V and 1 base from J, leaving 13 bases between. Germline loops: CDR1 LGHNA, CDR2 YNFKEQ.

CDR3 amino acids: CASSYSHGQGSTEAFF. CDR3 DNA sequence: TGTGCCAGCAGTTACTCACACGGACAGGGGAGCACTGAAGCTTTCTTT. The gene calls are TRBV6-2 or TRBV6-3 and TRBJ1-1, with 9 bases matching TRBD1. J was trimmed by 4 bases and V by 0 bases; bases with no gene match: 6. Germline-derived CDR1 and CDR2 are MNHEY and SVGEGT. The CDR3 totals 16 residues.

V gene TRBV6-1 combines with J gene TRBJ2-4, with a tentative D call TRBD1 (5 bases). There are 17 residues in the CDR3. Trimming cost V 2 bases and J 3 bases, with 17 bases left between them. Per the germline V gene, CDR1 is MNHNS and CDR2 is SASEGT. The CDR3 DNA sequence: TGTGCCAGCAGTGAATATGCAGGGTCGTTTGGCAAAAACATTCAGTACTTC. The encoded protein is CASSEYAGSFGKNIQYF.

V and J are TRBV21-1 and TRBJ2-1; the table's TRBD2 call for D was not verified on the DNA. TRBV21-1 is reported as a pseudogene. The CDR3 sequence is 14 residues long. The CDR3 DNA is TGTGCCAGCAGCTCAGCGGGAGATGGGGGTGAGCAGTTCTTC. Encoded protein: CASSSAGDGGEQFF.

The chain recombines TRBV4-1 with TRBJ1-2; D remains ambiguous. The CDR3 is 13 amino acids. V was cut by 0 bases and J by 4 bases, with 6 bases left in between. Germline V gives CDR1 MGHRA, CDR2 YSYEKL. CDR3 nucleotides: TGCGCCAGCAGCCAAGAGTCAGGCTATGGCTACACCTTC. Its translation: CASSQESGYGYTF.

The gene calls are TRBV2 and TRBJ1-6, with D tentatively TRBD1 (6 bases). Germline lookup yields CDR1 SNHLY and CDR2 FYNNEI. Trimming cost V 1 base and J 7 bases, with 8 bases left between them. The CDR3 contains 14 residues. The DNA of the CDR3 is TGTGCCAGCAGTGAAGGTCAGGGGAATTCACCCCTCCACTTT. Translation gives CASSEGQGNSPLHF.

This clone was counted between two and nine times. This chain's CDR3 is CASSPPGLDNTGELFF. The CDR3 region has the DNA TGTGCCAGCTCACCACCGGGACTAGACAACACCGGGGAGCTGTTTTTT. The chain links TRBV18 to TRBJ2-2; 8 bases align to TRBD2. The ends lost 0 bases at V and 2 bases at J; junction bases unmatched: 2. Germline CDR1 is KGHSH and CDR2 is LQKENI. This CDR3 contains 16 residues.

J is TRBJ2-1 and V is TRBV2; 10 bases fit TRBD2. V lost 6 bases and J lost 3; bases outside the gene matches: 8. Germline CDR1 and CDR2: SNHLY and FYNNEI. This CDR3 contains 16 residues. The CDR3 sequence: CASSYTSGKVYNEQFF. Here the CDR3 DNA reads TGTGCCAGCAGCTACACTAGCGGGAAAGTCTACAATGAGCAGTTCTTC.

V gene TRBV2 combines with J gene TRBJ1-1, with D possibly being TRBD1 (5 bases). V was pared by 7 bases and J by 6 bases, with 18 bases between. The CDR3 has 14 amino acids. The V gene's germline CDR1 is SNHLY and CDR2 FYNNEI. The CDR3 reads CASISFGFRAEAFF. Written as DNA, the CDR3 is TGTGCCAGCATAAGTTTCGGCTTCAGGGCTGAAGCTTTCTTT.

The CDR3 reads CASSSPGGAKTGELFF. The CDR3, as DNA: TGTGCCAGCAGTTCCCCGGGAGGGGCAAAAACCGGGGAGCTGTTTTTT. The chain couples TRBV27 to TRBJ2-2; 8 bases map to TRBD2. Germline CDR1 and CDR2: MNHEY and SMNVEV (reference sequence). Trimming removed 4 bases from V and 5 bases from J; junction bases left unmatched: 9. This CDR3 comprises 16 residues.

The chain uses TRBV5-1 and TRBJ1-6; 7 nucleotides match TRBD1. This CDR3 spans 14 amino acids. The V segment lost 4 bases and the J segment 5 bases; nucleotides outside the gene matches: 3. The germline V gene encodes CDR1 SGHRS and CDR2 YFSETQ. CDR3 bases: TGCGCCAGCAGCGGGACAGTTGATAATTCACCCCTCCACTTT. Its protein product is CASSGTVDNSPLHF.

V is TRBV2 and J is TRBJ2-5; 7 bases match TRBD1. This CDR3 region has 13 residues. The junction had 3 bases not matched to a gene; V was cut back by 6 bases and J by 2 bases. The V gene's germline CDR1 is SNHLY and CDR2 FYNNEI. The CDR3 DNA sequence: TGTGCCAGCAGACGGGACAGTCAAGAGACCCAGTACTTC. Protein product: CASRRDSQETQYF. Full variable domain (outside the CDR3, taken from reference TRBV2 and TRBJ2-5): EPEVTQTPSHQVTQMGQEVILRCVPISNHLYFYWYRQILGQKVEFLVSFYNNEISEKSEIFDDQFSVERPDGSNFTLKIRSTKLEDSAMYFCASRRDSQETQYFGPGTRLLVL.

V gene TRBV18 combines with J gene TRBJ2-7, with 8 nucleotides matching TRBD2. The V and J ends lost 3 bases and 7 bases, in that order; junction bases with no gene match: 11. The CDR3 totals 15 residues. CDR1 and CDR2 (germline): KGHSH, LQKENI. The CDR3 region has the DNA TGTGCCAGCTCACCCGCGGTTGTGAGCGGGGGAGAGCAGTACTTC. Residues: CASSPAVVSGGEQYF.

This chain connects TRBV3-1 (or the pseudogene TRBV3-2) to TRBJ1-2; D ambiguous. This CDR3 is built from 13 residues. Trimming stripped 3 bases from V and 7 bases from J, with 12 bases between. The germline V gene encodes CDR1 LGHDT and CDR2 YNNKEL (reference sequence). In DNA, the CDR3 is TGTGCCAGCAGCCAGGAGGGAGCAGGTGGCTACACCTTC. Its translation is CASSQEGAGGYTF.

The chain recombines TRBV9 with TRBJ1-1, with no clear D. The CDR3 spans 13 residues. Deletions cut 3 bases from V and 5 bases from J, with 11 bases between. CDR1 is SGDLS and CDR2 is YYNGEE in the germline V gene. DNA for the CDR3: TGTGCCAGCAGCGAGAGCTCGGGGACTGAAGCTTTCTTT. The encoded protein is CASSESSGTEAFF.

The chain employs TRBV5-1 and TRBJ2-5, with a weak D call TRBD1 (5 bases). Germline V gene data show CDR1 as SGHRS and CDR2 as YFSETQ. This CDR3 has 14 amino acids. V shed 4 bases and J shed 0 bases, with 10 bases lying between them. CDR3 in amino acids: CASSPGHYQETQYF. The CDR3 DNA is TGCGCCAGCAGCCCCGGACACTACCAAGAGACCCAGTACTTC.

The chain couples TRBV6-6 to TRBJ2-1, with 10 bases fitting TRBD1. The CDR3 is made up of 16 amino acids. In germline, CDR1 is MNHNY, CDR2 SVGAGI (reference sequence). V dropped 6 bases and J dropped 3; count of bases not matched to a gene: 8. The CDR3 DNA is TGTGCCAGCAGCCCTTTGGGGACAGGGGTCTACAATGAGCAGTTCTTC. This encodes CASSPLGTGVYNEQFF.

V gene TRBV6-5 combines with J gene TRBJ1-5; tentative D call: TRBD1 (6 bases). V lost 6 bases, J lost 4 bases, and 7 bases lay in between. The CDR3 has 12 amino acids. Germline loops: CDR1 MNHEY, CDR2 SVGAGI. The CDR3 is CASRQGNQPQHF. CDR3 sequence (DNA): TGTGCCAGCAGGCAGGGGAATCAGCCCCAGCATTTT.

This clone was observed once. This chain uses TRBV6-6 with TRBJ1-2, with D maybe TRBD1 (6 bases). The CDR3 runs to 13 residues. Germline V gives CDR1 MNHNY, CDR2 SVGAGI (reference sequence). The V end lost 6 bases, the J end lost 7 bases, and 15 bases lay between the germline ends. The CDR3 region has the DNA TGTGCCAGCAGCCGACAGGTCTCTGGTGGCTACACCTTC. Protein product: CASSRQVSGGYTF.

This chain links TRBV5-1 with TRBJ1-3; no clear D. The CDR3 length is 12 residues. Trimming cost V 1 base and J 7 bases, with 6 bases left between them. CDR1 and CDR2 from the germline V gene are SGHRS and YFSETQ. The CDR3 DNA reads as TGCGCCAGCAGCTTGAATGAGAACACCATATATTTT. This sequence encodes CASSLNENTIYF. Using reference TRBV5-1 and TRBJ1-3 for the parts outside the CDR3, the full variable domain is KAGVTQTPRYLIKTRGQQVTLSCSPISGHRSVSWYQQTPGQGLQFLFEYFSETQRNKGNFPGRFSGRQFSNSRSEMNVSTLELGDSALYLCASSLNENTIYFGEGSWLTVV.

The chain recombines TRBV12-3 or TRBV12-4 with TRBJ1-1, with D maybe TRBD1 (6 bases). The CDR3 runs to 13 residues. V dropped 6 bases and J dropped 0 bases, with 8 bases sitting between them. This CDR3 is CASSRTVNTEAFF. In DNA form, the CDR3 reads TGTGCCAGCAGCCGGACAGTGAACACTGAAGCTTTCTTT.

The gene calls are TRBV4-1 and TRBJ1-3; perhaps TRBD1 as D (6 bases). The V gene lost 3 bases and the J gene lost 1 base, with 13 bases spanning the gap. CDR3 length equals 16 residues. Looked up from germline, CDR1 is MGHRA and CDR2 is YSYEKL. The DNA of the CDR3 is TGCGCCAGCAGCCAGCCGTCAGGGGCGTCTGGAAACACCATATATTTT. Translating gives CASSQPSGASGNTIYF.